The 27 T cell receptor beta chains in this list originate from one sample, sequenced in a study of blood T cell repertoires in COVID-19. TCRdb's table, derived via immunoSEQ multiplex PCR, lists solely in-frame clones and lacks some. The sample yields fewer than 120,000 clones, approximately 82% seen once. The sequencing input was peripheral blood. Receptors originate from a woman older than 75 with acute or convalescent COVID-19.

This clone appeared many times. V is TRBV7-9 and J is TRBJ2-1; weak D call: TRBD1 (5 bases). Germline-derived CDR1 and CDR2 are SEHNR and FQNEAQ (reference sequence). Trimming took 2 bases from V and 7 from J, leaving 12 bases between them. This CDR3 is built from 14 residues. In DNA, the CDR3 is TGTGCCAGCAGCTTAATAGACAGACAAAATGAGCAGTTCTTC. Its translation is CASSLIDRQNEQFF.

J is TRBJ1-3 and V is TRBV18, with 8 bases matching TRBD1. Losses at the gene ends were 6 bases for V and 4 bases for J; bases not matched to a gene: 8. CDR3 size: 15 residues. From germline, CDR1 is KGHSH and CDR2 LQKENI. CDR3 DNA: TGTGCCAGCTCTCCCGGGACAGGAGGAGGAAACACCATATATTTT. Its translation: CASSPGTGGGNTIYF.

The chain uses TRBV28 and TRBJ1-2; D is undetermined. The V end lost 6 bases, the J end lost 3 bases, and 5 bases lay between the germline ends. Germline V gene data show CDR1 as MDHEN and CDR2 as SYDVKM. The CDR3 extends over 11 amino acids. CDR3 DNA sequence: TGTGCCAGCAGGGCGGACTATGGCTACACCTTC. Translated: CASRADYGYTF.

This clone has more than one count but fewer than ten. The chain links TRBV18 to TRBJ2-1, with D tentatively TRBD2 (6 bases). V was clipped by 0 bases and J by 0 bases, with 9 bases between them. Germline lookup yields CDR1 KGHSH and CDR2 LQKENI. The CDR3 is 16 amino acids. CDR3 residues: CASSPPIGSSYNEQFF. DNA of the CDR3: TGTGCCAGCTCACCACCGATCGGGAGCTCCTACAATGAGCAGTTCTTC.

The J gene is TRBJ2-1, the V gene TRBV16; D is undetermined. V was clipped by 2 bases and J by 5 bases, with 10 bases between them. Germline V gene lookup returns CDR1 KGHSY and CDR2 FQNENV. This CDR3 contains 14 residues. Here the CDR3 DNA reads TGTGCCAGCAGCCAAACAGCCACGAACAATGAGCAGTTCTTC. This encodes CASSQTATNNEQFF.

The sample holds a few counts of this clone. Written as DNA, the CDR3 is TGTGCCAGCAGAATTACAGGGGCCTACTCTGGAAACACCATATATTTT. Its protein product is CASRITGAYSGNTIYF. The gene calls are TRBV7-9 and TRBJ1-3; 7 bases are shared with TRBD1. Looked up from germline, CDR1 is SEHNR and CDR2 is FQNEAQ (reference sequence). The CDR3 has 16 amino acids. With V trimmed by 6 bases and J by 0 bases, 8 bases remained unmatched. The full variable domain, rest sourced from reference TRBV7-9 and TRBJ1-3, is DTGVSQNPRHKITKRGQNVTFRCDPISEHNRLYWYRQTLGQGPEFLTYFQNEAQLEKSRLLSDRFSAERPKGSFSTLEIQRTEQGDSAMYLCASRITGAYSGNTIYFGEGSWLTVV.

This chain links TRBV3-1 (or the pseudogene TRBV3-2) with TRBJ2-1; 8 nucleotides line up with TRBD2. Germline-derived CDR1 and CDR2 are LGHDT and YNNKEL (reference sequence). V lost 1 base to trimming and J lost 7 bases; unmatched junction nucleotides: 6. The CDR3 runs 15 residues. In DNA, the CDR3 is TGTGCCAGCAGCCAAGGCAGCGGGAGAGTGAATGAGCAGTTCTTC. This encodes CASSQGSGRVNEQFF.

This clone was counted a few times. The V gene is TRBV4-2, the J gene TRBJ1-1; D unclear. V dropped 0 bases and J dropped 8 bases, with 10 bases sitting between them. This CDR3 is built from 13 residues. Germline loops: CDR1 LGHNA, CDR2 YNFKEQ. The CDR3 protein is CASSQDEVREAFF. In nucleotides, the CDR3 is TGTGCCAGCAGCCAAGATGAGGTCAGAGAAGCTTTCTTT.

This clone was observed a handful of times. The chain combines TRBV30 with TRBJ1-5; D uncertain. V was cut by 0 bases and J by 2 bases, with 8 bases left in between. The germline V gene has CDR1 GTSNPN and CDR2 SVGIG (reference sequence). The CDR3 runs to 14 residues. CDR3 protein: CAWSVRGGNQPQHF. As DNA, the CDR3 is TGTGCCTGGAGTGTACGGGGTGGCAATCAGCCCCAGCATTTT. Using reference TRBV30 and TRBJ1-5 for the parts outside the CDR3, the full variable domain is SQTIHQWPATLVQPVGSPLSLECTVEGTSNPNLYWYRQAAGRGLQLLFYSVGIGQISSEVPQNLSASRPQDRQFILSSKKLLLSDSGFYLCAWSVRGGNQPQHFGDGTRLSIL.

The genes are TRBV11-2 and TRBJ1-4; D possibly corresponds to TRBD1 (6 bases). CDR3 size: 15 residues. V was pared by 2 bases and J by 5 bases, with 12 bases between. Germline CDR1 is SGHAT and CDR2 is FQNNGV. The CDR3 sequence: CASSLQQGTNEKLFF. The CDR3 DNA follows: TGTGCCAGCAGCTTACAACAGGGAACAAATGAAAAACTGTTTTTT.

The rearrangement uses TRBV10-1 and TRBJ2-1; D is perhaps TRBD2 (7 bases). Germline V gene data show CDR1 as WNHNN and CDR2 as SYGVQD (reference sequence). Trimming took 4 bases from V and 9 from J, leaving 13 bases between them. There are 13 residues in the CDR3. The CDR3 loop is CASSVGGATEQFF. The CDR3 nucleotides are TGCGCCAGCAGTGTTGGGGGGGCCACTGAGCAGTTCTTC.

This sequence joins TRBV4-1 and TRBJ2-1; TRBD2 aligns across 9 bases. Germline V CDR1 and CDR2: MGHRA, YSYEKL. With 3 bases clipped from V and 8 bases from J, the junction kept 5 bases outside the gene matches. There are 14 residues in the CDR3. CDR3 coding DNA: TGCGCCAGCAGCCAGCCTAGCGGGAAGTATGAGCAGTTCTTC. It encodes CASSQPSGKYEQFF.

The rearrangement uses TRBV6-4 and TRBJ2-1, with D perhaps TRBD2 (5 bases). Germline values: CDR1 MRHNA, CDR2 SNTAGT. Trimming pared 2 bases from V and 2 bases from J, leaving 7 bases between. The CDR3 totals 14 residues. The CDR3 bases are TGTGCCAGCAGTGACGAGGGCACCTACAATGAGCAGTTCTTC. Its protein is CASSDEGTYNEQFF.

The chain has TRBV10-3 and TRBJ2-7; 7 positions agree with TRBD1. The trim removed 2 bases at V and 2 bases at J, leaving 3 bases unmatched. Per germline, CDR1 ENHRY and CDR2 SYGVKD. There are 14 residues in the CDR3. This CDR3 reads CAISETGQAYEQYF. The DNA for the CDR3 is TGTGCCATCAGTGAGACCGGACAGGCCTACGAGCAGTACTTC.

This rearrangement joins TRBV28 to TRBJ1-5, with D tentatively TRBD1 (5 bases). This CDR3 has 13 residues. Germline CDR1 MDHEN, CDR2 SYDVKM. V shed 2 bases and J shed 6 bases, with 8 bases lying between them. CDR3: CASSLGGTQPQHF. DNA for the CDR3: TGTGCCAGCAGTTTAGGGGGGACTCAGCCCCAGCATTTT.

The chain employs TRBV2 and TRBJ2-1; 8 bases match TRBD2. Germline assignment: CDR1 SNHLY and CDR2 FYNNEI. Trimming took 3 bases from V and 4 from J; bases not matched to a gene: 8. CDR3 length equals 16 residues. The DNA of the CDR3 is TGTGCCAGCAGTGAGGCTCAGAGCGGGAGTTACAATGAGCAGTTCTTC. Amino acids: CASSEAQSGSYNEQFF.

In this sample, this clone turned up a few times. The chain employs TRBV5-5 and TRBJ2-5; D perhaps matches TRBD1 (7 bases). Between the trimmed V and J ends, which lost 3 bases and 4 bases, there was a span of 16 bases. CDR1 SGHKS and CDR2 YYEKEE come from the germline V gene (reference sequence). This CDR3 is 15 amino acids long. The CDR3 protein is CASSYTGEEGETQYF. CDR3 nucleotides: TGTGCCAGCAGCTATACAGGGGAGGAGGGAGAGACCCAGTACTTC.

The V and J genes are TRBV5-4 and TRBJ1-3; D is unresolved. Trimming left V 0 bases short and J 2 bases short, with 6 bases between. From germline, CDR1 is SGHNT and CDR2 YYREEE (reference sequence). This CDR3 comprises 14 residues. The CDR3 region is CASSLGGAGNTIYF. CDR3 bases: TGTGCCAGCAGCTTGGGTGGAGCTGGAAACACCATATATTTT.

The CDR3 loop is CASSPGGEPEAFF. Here the CDR3 DNA reads TGTGCCAGCAGCCCTGGGGGGGAACCTGAAGCTTTCTTT. This chain connects TRBV5-4 to TRBJ1-1; maybe TRBD1 (5 bases). The germline gives CDR1 SGHNT, CDR2 YYREEE (reference sequence). V shed 4 bases and J shed 6 bases, with 13 bases lying between them. There are 13 residues in the CDR3.

The CDR3 loop is CASSSRGRNEQYF. In DNA form, the CDR3 reads TGTGCCAGCAGTTCCAGGGGGCGGAACGAGCAGTACTTC. The genes are TRBV6-5 and TRBJ2-7, with 8 bases fitting TRBD1. Looked up from germline, CDR1 is MNHEY and CDR2 is SVGAGI. The CDR3 contains 13 residues. V was clipped by 4 bases and J by 5 bases; unmatched bases: 4.

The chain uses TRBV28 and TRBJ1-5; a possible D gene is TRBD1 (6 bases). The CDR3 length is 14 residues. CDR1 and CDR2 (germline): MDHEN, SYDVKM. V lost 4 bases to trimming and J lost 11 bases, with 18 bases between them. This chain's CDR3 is CASSWGGALSAQHF. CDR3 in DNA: TGTGCCAGCAGTTGGGGGGGGGCCCTTTCGGCCCAGCATTTT.

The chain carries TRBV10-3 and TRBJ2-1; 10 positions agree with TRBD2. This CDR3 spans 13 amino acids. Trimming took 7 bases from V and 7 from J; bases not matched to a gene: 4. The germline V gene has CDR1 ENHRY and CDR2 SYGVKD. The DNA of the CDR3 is TGTGCCATCAAAGCGGGGGGGCGAAATGAGCAGTTCTTC. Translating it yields CAIKAGGRNEQFF.

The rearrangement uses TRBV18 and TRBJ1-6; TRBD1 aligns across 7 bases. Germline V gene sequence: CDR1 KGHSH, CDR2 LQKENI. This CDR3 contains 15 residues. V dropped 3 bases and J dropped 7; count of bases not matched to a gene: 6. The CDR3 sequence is CASSPQGQLNSPLHF. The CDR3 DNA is TGTGCCAGCTCACCTCAGGGACAGTTAAATTCACCCCTCCACTTT.

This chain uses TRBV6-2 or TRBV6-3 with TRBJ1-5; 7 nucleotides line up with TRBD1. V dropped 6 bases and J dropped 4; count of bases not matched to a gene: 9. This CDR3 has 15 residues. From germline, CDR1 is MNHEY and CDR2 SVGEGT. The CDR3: CASSRNRGLNQPQHF. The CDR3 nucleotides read TGTGCCAGCAGCCGAAACAGGGGATTGAATCAGCCCCAGCATTTT.

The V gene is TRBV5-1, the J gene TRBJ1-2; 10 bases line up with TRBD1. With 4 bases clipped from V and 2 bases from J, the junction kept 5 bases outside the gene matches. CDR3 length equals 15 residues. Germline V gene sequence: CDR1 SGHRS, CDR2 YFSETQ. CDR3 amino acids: CASSLGQGWNYGYTF. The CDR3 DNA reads TGCGCCAGCAGCCTGGGACAGGGGTGGAACTATGGCTACACCTTC.

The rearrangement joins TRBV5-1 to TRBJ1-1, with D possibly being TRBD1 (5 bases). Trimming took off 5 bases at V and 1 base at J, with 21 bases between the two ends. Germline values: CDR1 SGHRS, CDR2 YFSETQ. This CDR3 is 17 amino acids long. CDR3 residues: CASSRMGLAPENTEAFF. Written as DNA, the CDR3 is TGCGCCAGCAGTAGGATGGGGCTTGCCCCGGAGAACACTGAAGCTTTCTTT.

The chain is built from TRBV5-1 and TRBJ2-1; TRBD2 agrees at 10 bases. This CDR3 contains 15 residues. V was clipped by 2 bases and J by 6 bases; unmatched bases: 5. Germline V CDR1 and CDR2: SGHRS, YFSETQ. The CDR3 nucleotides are TGCGCCAGCAGCTTCGCCGGGACTAGCGCCAATGAGCAGTTCTTC. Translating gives CASSFAGTSANEQFF.